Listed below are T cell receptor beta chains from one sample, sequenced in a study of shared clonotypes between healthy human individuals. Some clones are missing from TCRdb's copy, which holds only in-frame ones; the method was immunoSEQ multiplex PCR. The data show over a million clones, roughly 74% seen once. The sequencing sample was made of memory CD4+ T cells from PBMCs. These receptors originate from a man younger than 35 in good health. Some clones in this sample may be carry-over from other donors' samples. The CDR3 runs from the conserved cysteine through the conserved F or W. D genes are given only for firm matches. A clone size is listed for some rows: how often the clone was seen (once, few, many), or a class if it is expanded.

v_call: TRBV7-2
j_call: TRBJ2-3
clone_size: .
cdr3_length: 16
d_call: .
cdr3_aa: CASSLLLPAVTDTQYF
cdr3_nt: TGTGCCAGCAGCTTACTCCTTCCGGCGGTCACAGATACGCAGTATTTT

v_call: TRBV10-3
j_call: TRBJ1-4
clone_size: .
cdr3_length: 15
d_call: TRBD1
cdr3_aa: CAISESFRGNEKLFF
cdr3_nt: TGTGCCATCAGTGAGTCTTTCAGGGGGAATGAAAAACTGTTTTTT

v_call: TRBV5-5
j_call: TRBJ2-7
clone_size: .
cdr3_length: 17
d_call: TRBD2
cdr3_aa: CASSLYGGTSGTYEQYF
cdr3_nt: TGTGCCAGCAGCTTGTACGGGGGGACTAGCGGTACCTACGAGCAGTACTTC

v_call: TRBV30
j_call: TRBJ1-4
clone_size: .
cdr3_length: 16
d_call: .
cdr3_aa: CAWSVVGRTRGEKLFF
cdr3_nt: TGTGCCTGGAGTGTAGTGGGTCGGACGAGGGGGGAAAAACTGTTTTTT

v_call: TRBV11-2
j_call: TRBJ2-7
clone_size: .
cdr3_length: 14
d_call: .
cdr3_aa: CASSPEGSSYEQYF
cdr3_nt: TGTGCCAGCAGTCCCGAGGGGAGCTCCTACGAGCAGTACTTC

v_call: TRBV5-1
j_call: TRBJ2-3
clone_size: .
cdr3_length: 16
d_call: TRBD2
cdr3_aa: CASSLVGGGATDTQYF
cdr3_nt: TGCGCCAGCAGCTTGGTCGGCGGGGGGGCCACAGATACGCAGTATTTT

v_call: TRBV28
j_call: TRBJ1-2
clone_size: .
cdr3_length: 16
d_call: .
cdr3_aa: CASSNLLDTNYYGYTF
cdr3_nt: TGTGCCAGCAGCAACCTATTGGACACAAACTACTATGGCTACACCTTC

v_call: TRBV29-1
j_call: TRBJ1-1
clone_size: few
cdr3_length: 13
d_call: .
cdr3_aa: CSAHLWTAPEAFF
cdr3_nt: TGCAGCGCCCACCTTTGGACAGCGCCAGAAGCTTTCTTT

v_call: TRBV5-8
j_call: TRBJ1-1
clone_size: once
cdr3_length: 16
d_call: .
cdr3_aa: CASSLDRGRLNTEAFF
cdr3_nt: TGTGCCAGCAGCTTGGATCGGGGTCGACTGAACACTGAAGCTTTCTTT

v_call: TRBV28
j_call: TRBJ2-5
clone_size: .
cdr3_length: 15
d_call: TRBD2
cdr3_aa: CASSPRGVPAETQYF
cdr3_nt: TGTGCCAGCAGTCCCCGGGGGGTACCTGCAGAGACCCAGTACTTC

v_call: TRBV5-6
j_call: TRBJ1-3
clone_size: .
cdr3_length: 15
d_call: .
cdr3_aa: CASSLGGGSGNTIYF
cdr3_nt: TGTGCCAGCAGCTTGGGAGGGGGCTCTGGAAACACCATATATTTT

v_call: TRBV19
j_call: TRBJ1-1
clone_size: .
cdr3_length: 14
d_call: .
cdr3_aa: CASSILGKNTEAFF
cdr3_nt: TGTGCCAGTAGTATTCTGGGGAAGAACACTGAAGCTTTCTTT

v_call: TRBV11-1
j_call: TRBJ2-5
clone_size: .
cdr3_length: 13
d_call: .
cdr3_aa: CASSLVQGETQYF
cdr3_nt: TGTGCCAGCAGCTTAGTCCAGGGAGAGACCCAGTACTTC

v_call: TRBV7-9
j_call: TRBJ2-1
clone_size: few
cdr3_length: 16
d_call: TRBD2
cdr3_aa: CASSRGTSGNYNEQFF
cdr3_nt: TGTGCCAGCAGCCGCGGGACTAGCGGGAACTACAATGAGCAGTTCTTC

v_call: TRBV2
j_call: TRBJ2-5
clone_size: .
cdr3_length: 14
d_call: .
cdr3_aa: CASTSTYLQETQYF
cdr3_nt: TGTGCCAGCACTTCGACGTACCTCCAAGAGACCCAGTACTTC

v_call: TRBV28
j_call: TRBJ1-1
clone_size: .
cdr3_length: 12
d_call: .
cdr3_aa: CASSLNRVAAFF
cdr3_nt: TGTGCCAGCAGTTTAAACAGGGTGGCAGCTTTCTTT

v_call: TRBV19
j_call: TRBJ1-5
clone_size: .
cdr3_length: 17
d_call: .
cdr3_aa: CASSIPNGPPSGQPQHF
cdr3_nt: TGTGCCAGTAGTATTCCGAACGGTCCCCCTTCTGGTCAGCCCCAGCATTTT

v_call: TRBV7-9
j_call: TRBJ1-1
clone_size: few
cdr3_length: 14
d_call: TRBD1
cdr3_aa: CASSPGGWGTEAFF
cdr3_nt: TGTGCCAGCAGCCCAGGGGGGTGGGGCACTGAAGCTTTCTTT

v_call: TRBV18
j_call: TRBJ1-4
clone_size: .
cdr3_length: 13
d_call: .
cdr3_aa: CASSSDTVEKLFF
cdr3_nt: TGTGCCAGCTCATCGGACACCGTTGAAAAACTGTTTTTT

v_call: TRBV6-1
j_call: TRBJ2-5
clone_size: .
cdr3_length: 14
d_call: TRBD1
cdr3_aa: CASSLDREKETQYF
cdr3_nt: TGTGCCAGCAGCCTGGACAGGGAGAAAGAGACCCAGTACTTC

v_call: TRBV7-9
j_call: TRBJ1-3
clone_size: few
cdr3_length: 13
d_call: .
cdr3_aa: CASSWGSGNTIYF
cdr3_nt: TGTGCCAGCAGCTGGGGTAGTGGAAACACCATATATTTT

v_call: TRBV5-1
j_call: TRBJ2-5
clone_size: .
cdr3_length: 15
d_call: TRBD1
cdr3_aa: CASSSQTGQEETQYF
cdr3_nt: TGCGCCAGCAGCTCCCAGACGGGACAGGAAGAGACCCAGTACTTC

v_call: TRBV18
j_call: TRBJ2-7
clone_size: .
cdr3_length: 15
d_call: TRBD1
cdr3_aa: CASSTVGTGSYEQYF
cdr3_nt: TGTGCCAGCTCGACAGTCGGGACAGGGTCCTACGAGCAGTACTTC